This T cell receptor (beta chain) appears in the sequencing data of a study of blood T cell repertoires in COVID-19. About the research overall: The United States, Italy and Spain provided the acute and convalescent COVID-19 samples. In each case, the material was cDNA or gDNA derived from T cells, B-cell-depleted T cells, or PBMCs.

Libraries were prepared by immunoSEQ multiplex PCR; TCRdb keeps only in-frame clonotypes and omits some of them. The sample has about 150,000 clones, about 83% seen once; the top ten hold under 10%. Trimming stripped 0 bases from V and 1 base from J, with 11 bases between. The CDR3 extends over 16 amino acids. The germline V gene encodes CDR1 SGHTA and CDR2 FQGNSA. The genes are TRBV7-2 and TRBJ2-3; D gene unclear. The specimen was peripheral blood. The receptor comes from a man younger than 45 with COVID-19, enrolled during active disease. The CDR3 protein is CASSLAWNRGTDTQYF. The CDR3 DNA sequence: TGTGCCAGCAGCTTAGCATGGAACAGAGGCACAGATACGCAGTATTTT.